This T cell receptor (beta chain) stems from a study of OX40 agonist ivuxolimab in advanced cancers. Study-wide results and caveats: Averaging showed that CD8+ T cells had more expanded clones than CD4+ did. At 0.1 to 3.0 mg/kg, clonal expansion of CD4+ and CD8+ blood T cells had occurred by week 6.

This clone was detected a few times. What it binds is not known. The germline V gene encodes CDR1 LNHDA and CDR2 SQIVND (reference sequence). The CDR3 consists of 14 residues. V was pared by 0 bases and J by 6 bases, with 9 bases between. The study sampled blood at baseline, cycle 4 day 1, and cycle 7 day 1. The data were produced by immunoSEQ multiplex PCR, yet TCRdb's version contains in-frame clones alone and is incomplete. The sample yields 15,000 to 20,000 clones, 80% to 90% seen once. V is TRBV19 and J is TRBJ1-5; unclear D gene. This TCR was sampled from an adult with an advanced solid tumor such as melanoma, head and neck, liver or kidney cancer. The sample here was CD4+ or CD8+ T cells sorted from blood, taken in a trial of the OX40 agonist ivuxolimab. The CDR3 DNA follows: TGTGCCAGTAGTATAGATAAAGGGTTTCAGCCCCAGCATTTT. Protein product: CASSIDKGFQPQHF.